The 6 T cell receptor beta chains listed next were all sequenced from one sample in a study of cytomegalovirus exposure and HLA in healthy donors. PCR employed 60 Vbeta and 13 Jbeta primers. Assay used: immunoSEQ multiplex PCR; TCRdb lists only in-frame clones, some missing. The data hold approximately 280,000 clones, with 80% to 90% observed a single time. Sequencing input: PBMCs. The receptors derive from a man in his forties in good health and CMV-seropositive.

This clone was detected once. This chain links TRBV5-1 with TRBJ2-3, with D possibly TRBD2 on 6 matching bases. Trimming removed 5 bases from V and 3 bases from J, with 13 bases in between. Germline V CDR1 and CDR2: SGHRS, YFSETQ. The CDR3 has 14 residues. The CDR3 DNA sequence: TGCGCCAGCAGTGGGGCGGGAAATACAGATACGCAGTATTTT. This gives the protein CASSGAGNTDTQYF. The full variable domain, rest sourced from reference TRBV5-1 and TRBJ2-3, is KAGVTQTPRYLIKTRGQQVTLSCSPISGHRSVSWYQQTPGQGLQFLFEYFSETQRNKGNFPGRFSGRQFSNSRSEMNVSTLELGDSALYLCASSGAGNTDTQYFGPGTRLTVL.

The chain employs TRBV4-3 and TRBJ2-1, with 8 bases identical to TRBD2. V shed 0 bases, J shed 2 bases, and the junction held 3 bases outside the gene matches. This CDR3 has 16 amino acids. Germline V gene sequence: CDR1 LGHNA, CDR2 YSLEER. The CDR3 loop reads CASSQDGGLAYNEQFF. The CDR3 region has the DNA TGCGCCAGCAGCCAAGATGGGGGACTAGCCTACAATGAGCAGTTCTTC.

The genes are TRBV29-1 and TRBJ1-2; TRBD1 matches at 9 bases. The trim removed 2 bases at V and 8 bases at J, leaving 15 bases unmatched. The CDR3 covers 16 residues. Germline V gives CDR1 SQVTM, CDR2 ANQGSEA. The CDR3 DNA sequence: TGCAGCGTTGAACGGACAGGGGTTTTGCTCGGCGCCGGCTACACCTTC. It encodes CSVERTGVLLGAGYTF.

This chain links TRBV29-1 with TRBJ1-5, with 8 bases matching TRBD1. The CDR3 spans 14 residues. CDR1 is SQVTM and CDR2 is ANQGSEA in the germline V gene. V was pared by 4 bases and J by 3 bases, with 5 bases of the junction left unmatched. CDR3: CSVVFQGANQPQHF. The CDR3 coding sequence is TGCAGCGTTGTGTTCCAGGGGGCCAATCAGCCCCAGCATTTT.

This chain uses TRBV4-3 with TRBJ2-2; 9 nucleotides match TRBD2. Germline trimming cut 1 base from V and 6 bases from J; bases unmatched to any gene: 6. Germline V gene sequence: CDR1 LGHNA, CDR2 YSLEER. The length of the CDR3 is 16 residues. The chain's CDR3 is CASSQVDAGGPGELFF. CDR3 sequence (DNA): TGCGCCAGCAGCCAAGTCGATGCGGGAGGGCCCGGGGAGCTGTTTTTT.

The CDR3 spells CASSLEGTSGIADTQYF. The CDR3 DNA sequence: TGTGCCAGCAGCTTGGAGGGGACTAGCGGGATAGCAGATACGCAGTATTTT. The chain employs TRBV5-6 and TRBJ2-3; 13 bases are a match to TRBD2. Germline V CDR1 and CDR2: SGHDT, YYEEEE. V lost 0 bases, J lost 4 bases, and 5 bases stayed unmatched. The CDR3 spans 17 residues.